This T cell receptor (beta chain) comes out of a study of shared clonotypes between healthy human individuals. Germline V gives CDR1 MNHEY, CDR2 SMNVEV (reference sequence). Trimming cost V 6 bases and J 6 bases, with 19 bases left between them. This CDR3 is 15 amino acids long. As defined, naive CD8 cells were CD45RO-negative and positively selected for CCR7, with terminally differentiated effector memory CD45RA+ cells excluded. The data were produced by immunoSEQ multiplex PCR, yet TCRdb's version contains in-frame clones alone and is incomplete. The sample includes about 2.2 million clones, about 93% of them seen just once.

The chain carries TRBV27 and TRBJ2-3; D perhaps matches TRBD2 (6 bases). Sequencing used naive CD8+ T cells from PBMCs. The receptor was derived from a man younger than 30 in good health. Some clones in this sample may be carry-over from other donors' samples. CDR3 sequence (DNA): TGTGCCAGCAGGCGTCCGGGACCCCGGGGGGATACGCAGTATTTT. It codes for CASRRPGPRGDTQYF.